This T cell receptor (beta chain) originates from a study of cytomegalovirus exposure and HLA in healthy donors (dated by TCRdb to about 2017). About the full investigation: An earlier analysis of approximately 600 of the donors reported 250 to 300 Gb of sequence data and roughly 110 million unique TCR beta sequences from about 200 million T cells. Along with the approximately 650-subject first cohort, a separate validation cohort of around 110 different subjects was used. Alongside the repertoire data, information on donor age, sex, ethnicity and CMV serostatus was compiled. Typing coverage differed by locus: A, B, C, DRB1 and DQB1 were typed in roughly 620-630 donors, DQA1 in about 500, DPA1 in some 570, and DPB1 in about 450. The aim of the study was to test whether cataloging public T cell receptors could identify signatures of past pathogen exposure. To decide whether each TCR beta V gene segment behaved as functional or pseudogenic, an earlier analysis of some 600 of the donors relied on high-throughput TCR beta sequencing. Roughly 300 gigabases of sequencing data and approximately 92 million unique TCR sequences made up an early release that covered approximately 650 HLA-typed donors. HLA typing covered class I and class II loci at four-digit resolution. The T cell repertoires of 666 subjects were profiled by immunosequencing and related to cytomegalovirus serostatus. In the later analysis, no new phenotypic data were used to find candidate immune exposures; instead, reliance was placed on TCR beta sequences and their occurrence across donors. Roughly 5 DR-DQ haplotypes were treated as single units for association and clustering because of strong linkage in the cohort. All discovery cohort repertoires had been generated on a single sequencing platform. On average, approximately 250,000 unique TCR beta nucleotide sequences were sequenced per donor among roughly 430 genotyped donors of the cohort, with 15% to 20% of those sequences being non-productive. High-throughput TCR immunosequencing, statistical association of individual TCRs with disease status, and machine learning were combined to predict cytomegalovirus infection status. A later genetic analysis used genome-wide SNP genotypes for about three fifths of the roughly 700 donors, treating that subset as a discovery cohort. Among the roughly 400 genotyped donors, approximately 77% belonged to the genetic ancestry cluster associated with self-reported Caucasian donors. In a later analysis, previously published TCR beta repertoires from 500 to 750 donors were re-analyzed and high-resolution HLA genotyping was added so that TCR occurrence patterns could be studied.

Library preparation used the immunoSEQ multiplex PCR assay. A mixture of 60 forward primers for TCR Vbeta segments and 13 reverse primers for TCR Jbeta segments was used in the multiplex PCR. A multiplex PCR assay on genomic DNA amplified the CDR3 region of rearranged TCR beta genes. Amplified TCR beta libraries were sequenced as 87-base-pair reads on the Illumina HiSeq System. The authors processed their data as follows. A later analysis counted about 80 million unique TCR beta chains across the 550 to 800 repertoires, and roughly 11 million of these chains were shared by at least two donors. To remove PCR and sequencing errors, raw reads were error-corrected and collapsed into unique sequences using a nearest-neighbor algorithm that merged closely related sequences. Alignment of CDR3 sequences to IMGT reference sequences was used to assign V, D and J gene segments. For a sequence to be retained, at least a six-nucleotide match to both a V gene segment and a J gene segment was required. Rearrangements were classified as productive when the CDR3 lacked stop codons and remained in frame with V and J, and all other rearrangements were classified as non-productive. Following IMGT convention, CDR3 was defined as the stretch from the second conserved V-encoded cysteine up to the conserved J-encoded phenylalanine. The earlier analysis of approximately 590 of the donors excluded any sequence lacking an unambiguous match to a single V gene segment. In an earlier analysis of 587 of the donors, V segments were called functional above 56.7% productive rearrangements and were called segregating when the between-donor standard deviation exceeded 5%. A statistical classification framework was built for diagnosing cytomegalovirus status from the catalog of TCR beta chain sequences. In a later analysis, TCR nucleotide sequences were compared against IMGT/GENE-DB human TR gene sequences so that V and J genes could be assigned. In a later analysis, CDR3 sequences and most-parsimonious VDJ recombination scenarios were assigned using the TCRdist pipeline. In a later analysis, each TCR beta chain was defined by its CDR3 amino acid sequence together with its V-gene family, and reads lacking a unique V-gene family were excluded. To address suspected cross-contamination and a sequencing artifact, a later analysis removed 592 highly shared, low-generation-probability nucleotide sequences. For each public chain, a later analysis derived a clonal expansion index from normalized ranks of inferred template counts within each repertoire. In a later analysis, generation probabilities were computed with a VDJ recombination model fitted to out-of-frame rearrangements, and the resulting probabilities were checked against IGoR. In a later analysis, hypergeometric tests were used to score TCR-TCR, TCR-HLA and TCR-CMV co-occurrence, with a repertoire-size bias correction applied to TCR pairs. False discovery rates were estimated in a later analysis by permuting HLA or CMV assignments 20 times. In a later analysis, co-occurring TCRs were grouped using DBSCAN, with TCRdist sequence similarity added in when clustering inside HLA-allele-positive subsets. Repertoires with fewer than 30,000 or more than 120,000 public chains were left out of co-occurrence clustering, as were five repertoires with anomalous nucleotide sharing. TCRdb carries this immuneACCESS record with in-frame sequences only. Its versions omit some clonotypes, under half of them owing to an unresolved V gene in the studies checked, with the rest unexplained. V and J calls and clone size are copied from that table; D and trimming were computed from the DNA. This sample holds 120,000 to 150,000 clones; about 75% were observed only once. The ten largest clones capture about 0.66% of the sample.

This clone was observed a handful of times. There is no known antigen for this receptor. Base qualities are not recorded, but no much larger clone differs from it by a single base. The full study reports these points: Across donors, most TCR sequences were observed very rarely, whereas some public TCRs were present in many individuals. Strong co-occurrence of HLA alleles, especially DR and DQ, made assigning TCR associations to individual alleles difficult. Cytomegalovirus status was reported to be diagnosed by the classifier with high specificity and sensitivity in both the original and validation cohorts. According to a later analysis, TCR association rates differed among HLA loci, with DRB1 alleles showing the most associated TCRs and HLA-C alleles showing the fewest. In the study, about 150 TCR beta chains were listed as associated with cytomegalovirus. CMV serostatus was the only immune exposure information available for the cohort. The cohort was sequenced for TCR beta chains only, and without alpha or paired-chain data the features that could be detected were limited. The presence/absence analyses assumed that sequencing depth was roughly uniform across donors, and that assumption may not be true. Because some donors lacked HLA typing at each locus, the association tests relied only on the typed subset. Because counts were too low, seventeen rarely observed V segments, including chromosome 9 orphons, were excluded from the earlier analysis of around 640 of the donors. An association between a missense DCLRE1C variant and V-gene and J-gene trimming of TCR beta chains was found in a later genetic analysis and replicated in an independent cohort. Several of the top co-occurrence clusters appeared to be linked to parvovirus B19, influenza, CMV and Epstein-Barr virus, according to a later analysis. In a later genetic analysis, fewer N-insertions in productive TCRs were reported among donors in an Asian-associated ancestry cluster than the roughly 700-donor mean. In an earlier analysis of about 600 of the donors, most TCR beta V segments appeared in productive rearrangements about 87% or about 30% of the time, broadly matching IMGT annotations. In vitro tests confirmed that a few of the cytomegalovirus-associated TCR beta chains recognize cytomegalovirus antigens. Linkage disequilibrium might explain the correlated functional status among segregating V segments, but an unknown experimental factor could not be ruled out. A further reported finding was that TCR beta sequences accurately predicted the HLA-A and HLA-B alleles for most subjects in the first cohort. In a later analysis, most CMV-associated TCR beta chains were found to appear HLA-restricted, with HLA associations seemingly driven largely by CMV exposure. The sequencing pipeline was judged likely to have produced a cluster of highly shared sequence variants as a technical artifact. At a false discovery rate of 0.05, a later analysis linked 15,000 to 20,000 TCR beta sequences to specific HLA alleles. Compared with equally common non-associated chains, HLA-associated TCR beta chains in a later analysis were more clonally expanded and had lower generation probabilities. The authors suggested that the approach could potentially be generalized to other disease states and immunological phenotypes. Some IMGT-functional V segments, including TRBV6-2 and TRBV6-3, could not be told apart with the 87-base-pair reads, so those segments were excluded.

The cohort was made up of 650 to 700 healthy bone marrow donors. At the time of sampling, every cohort member was nominally healthy, though immune exposures that went unrecorded were likely present. The donor tested CMV seronegative and was one of the 352 seronegative cohort members. A peripheral blood sample was collected from each donor, and TCR beta sequencing was performed on peripheral blood mononuclear cells. Genomic DNA extraction from the blood cell samples was performed with the Qiagen DNeasy Blood Extraction Kit. The germline V gene yields SGHTA for CDR1 and FQGNSA for CDR2. The CDR3 measures 14 amino acids from cysteine to phenylalanine. Just the 42-base CDR3 DNA is kept, in frame starting at base 1. The germline V and J ends show losses of 5 bases and 5 bases respectively, and no gene match explains 8 bases of the junction.

In this chain, TRBV7-2 is recombined with TRBJ2-7, with 8 central nucleotides matching TRBD1. Input material: PBMCs. The sequence derives from a male donor in good health and CMV-seronegative. The CDR3 protein sequence reads: CASSPWTGSHEQYF. The DNA sequence follows: TGTGCCAGCAGCCCTTGGACAGGGTCCCACGAGCAGTACTTC.